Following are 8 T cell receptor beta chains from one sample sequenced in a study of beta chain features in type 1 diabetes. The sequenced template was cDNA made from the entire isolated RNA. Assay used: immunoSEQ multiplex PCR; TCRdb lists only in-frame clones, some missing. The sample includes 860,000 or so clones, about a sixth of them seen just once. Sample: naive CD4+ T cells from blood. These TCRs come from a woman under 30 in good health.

The CDR3 coding sequence is TGTGCCAGCAGCGTGGGACCCTTGGGGAACATTCAGTACTTC. As protein: CASSVGPLGNIQYF. The chain couples TRBV9 to TRBJ2-4, with D possibly called TRBD1 or TRBD2 (5 bases each). The V and J ends lost 2 bases and 7 bases respectively, with 13 bases between them. This CDR3 spans 14 amino acids. Germline V gene lookup returns CDR1 SGDLS and CDR2 YYNGEE. Filled out from reference TRBV9 and TRBJ2-4, the complete variable domain reads DSGVTQTPKHLITATGQRVTLRCSPRSGDLSVYWYQQSLDQGLQFLIQYYNGEERAKGNILERFSAQQFPDLHSELNLSSLELGDSALYFCASSVGPLGNIQYFGAGTRLSVL.

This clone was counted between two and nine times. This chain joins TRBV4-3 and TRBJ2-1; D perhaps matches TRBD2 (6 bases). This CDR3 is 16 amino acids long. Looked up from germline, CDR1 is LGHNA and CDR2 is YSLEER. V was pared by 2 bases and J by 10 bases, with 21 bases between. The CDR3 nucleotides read TGCGCCAGCAGCCAACAACCCGGGACTCCTAGCAGAGAGCAGTTCTTC. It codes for CASSQQPGTPSREQFF.

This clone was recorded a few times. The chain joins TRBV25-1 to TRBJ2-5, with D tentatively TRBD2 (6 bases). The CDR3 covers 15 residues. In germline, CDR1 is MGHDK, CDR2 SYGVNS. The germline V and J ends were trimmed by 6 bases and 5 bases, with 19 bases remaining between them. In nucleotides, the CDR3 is TGTGCCAGCAGCCCAAAGCGGGTCGGTGGGGAGACCCAGTACTTC. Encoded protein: CASSPKRVGGETQYF.

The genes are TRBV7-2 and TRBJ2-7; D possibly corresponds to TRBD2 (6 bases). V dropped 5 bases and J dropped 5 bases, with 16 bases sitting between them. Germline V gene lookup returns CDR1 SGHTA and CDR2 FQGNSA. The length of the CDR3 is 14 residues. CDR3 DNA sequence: TGTGCCAGCAGCCGGTCGAGGGACTTGAACGAGCAGTACTTC. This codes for CASSRSRDLNEQYF.

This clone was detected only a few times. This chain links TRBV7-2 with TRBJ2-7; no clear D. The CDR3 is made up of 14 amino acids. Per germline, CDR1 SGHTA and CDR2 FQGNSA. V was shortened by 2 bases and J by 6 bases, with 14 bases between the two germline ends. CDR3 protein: CASSLFPILGEQYF. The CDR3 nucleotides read TGTGCCAGCAGCTTATTTCCAATACTGGGCGAGCAGTACTTC.

The CDR3 here is CAISVAVDTGELFF. CDR3 DNA sequence: TGTGCCATCAGTGTAGCCGTGGACACCGGGGAGCTGTTTTTT. The V and J genes are TRBV10-3 and TRBJ2-2, with D unclear. Trimming took off 4 bases at V and 3 bases at J, with 9 bases between the two ends. Germline CDR1 and CDR2: ENHRY and SYGVKD. The CDR3 is 14 amino acids.

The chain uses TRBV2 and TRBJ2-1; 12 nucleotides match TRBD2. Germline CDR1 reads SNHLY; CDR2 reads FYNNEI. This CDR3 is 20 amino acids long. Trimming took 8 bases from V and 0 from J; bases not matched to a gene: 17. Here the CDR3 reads CASPGRASGRAPNSYNEQFF. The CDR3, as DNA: TGTGCCAGCCCAGGGAGGGCTAGCGGGAGGGCCCCGAACTCCTACAATGAGCAGTTCTTC.

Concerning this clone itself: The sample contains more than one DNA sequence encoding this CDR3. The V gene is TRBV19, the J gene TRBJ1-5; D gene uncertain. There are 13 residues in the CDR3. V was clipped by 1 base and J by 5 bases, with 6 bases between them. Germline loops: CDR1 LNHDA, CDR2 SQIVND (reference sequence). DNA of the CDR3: TGTGCCAGTAGTATAGGTGGATATCAGCCCCAGCATTTT. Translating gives CASSIGGYQPQHF. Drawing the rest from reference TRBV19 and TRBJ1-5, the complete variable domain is DGGITQSPKYLFRKEGQNVTLSCEQNLNHDAMYWYRQDPGQGLRLIYYSQIVNDFQKGDIAEGYSVSREKKESFPLTVTSAQKNPTAFYLCASSIGGYQPQHFGDGTRLSIL.